The 15 T cell receptor delta chains reported below all come from one sample, sequenced in a study of gamma-delta T cells after stem cell transplantation. TCRdb re-called the RT-PCR reads using CATT. The sample has 2,000 or so delta-chain clones; approximately 30% are singletons. Sequencing was carried out using gamma-delta T cells. These TCRs come from a human donor. It is not recorded whose cells these are; they may come from a transplant donor.

This clone has more than one count but fewer than ten. One junction end disagrees with the germline gene, perhaps due to a read error. V is TRDV2 and J is TRDJ1; 9 bases are a match to TRDD3. CDR3 length equals 16 residues. From germline, CDR1 is GEAIGNYY and CDR2 EKD. The CDR3 sequence is CACDPLWGIYTDKLTF. Written as DNA, the CDR3 is TGTGCCTGTGACCCCCTCTGGGGGATCTACACCGATAAACTCACCTTT.

The chain links TRDV2 to TRDJ1; 13 bases map to TRDD3. The length of the CDR3 is 14 residues. Looked up from germline, CDR1 is GEAIGNYY and CDR2 is EKD. Germline trimming cut 3 bases from V and 8 bases from J; bases unmatched to any gene: 5. The CDR3 DNA reads TGTGCCTGTGACTTCCTACTGGGGGATACGAAACTCATCTTT. Translation gives CACDFLLGDTKLIF.

This clone is classed as large. V is TRDV2 and J is TRDJ1, with a possible D match to TRDD3 (6 bases). This CDR3 is 17 amino acids long. Trimming removed 0 bases at V and 0 bases at J, with 16 bases between. Germline V gene lookup returns CDR1 GEAIGNYY and CDR2 EKD. The CDR3 sequence: CACDTVPGEAYTDKLIF. In DNA form, the CDR3 reads TGTGCCTGTGACACCGTTCCGGGGGAGGCTTACACCGATAAACTCATCTTT.

This sequence joins TRDV2 and TRDJ1, with 13 bases lining up with TRDD3. Trimming at V came to 3 bases and at J to 3 bases, leaving 15 bases not matched to a gene. Germline V gene lookup returns CDR1 GEAIGNYY and CDR2 EKD. This CDR3 has 19 residues. DNA of the CDR3: TGTGCCTGTGACTTCCTACTGGGGGATACGCGGGCGGTGTCCGATAAACTCATCTTT. Its translation: CACDFLLGDTRAVSDKLIF.

This clone is classed as medium-sized (0.01 to 0.1%). V usage is TRDV2 and J usage is TRDJ1; TRDD3 agrees at 7 bases. Germline V gives CDR1 GEAIGNYY, CDR2 EKD. The CDR3 consists of 16 residues. Trimming cost V 4 bases and J 0 bases; bases outside gene matches: 10. The CDR3 nucleotides are TGTGCCTGTGATGATCCTTGGGGGACTCACACCGATAAACTCATCTTT. Protein product: CACDDPWGTHTDKLIF.

As regards this clone: A far larger clone is one nucleotide away, so this likely arose from a read error. This rearrangement joins TRDV2 to TRDJ1; 8 nucleotides align to TRDD3. The CDR3 covers 17 residues. The germline V gene has CDR1 GEAIGNYY and CDR2 EKD. Trimming cost V 1 base and J 5 bases; bases outside gene matches: 14. CDR3 nucleotide sequence: TGTGCCTGTGACACGGCTGGGGGAGGCGGCGAGCTGGATAAACTCATCTTT. Translated, it gives CACDTAGGGGELDKLIF.

This clone has more than one count but fewer than ten. A read error is possible here, since a much larger clone lies one base away. The CDR3 loop reads CACDLLGIPSTDKLIF. The DNA for the CDR3 is TGTGCCTGTGACTTACTGGGGATACCAAGCACCGATAAACTCATCTTT. The genes are TRDV2 and TRDJ1; 8 nucleotides align to TRDD3. Per germline, CDR1 GEAIGNYY and CDR2 EKD. This CDR3 has 16 amino acids. With 3 bases clipped from V and 1 base from J, the junction kept 9 bases outside the gene matches.

The chain recombines TRDV2 with TRDJ3, with TRDD3 matching 7 bases. Germline loops: CDR1 GEAIGNYY, CDR2 EKD. The CDR3 totals 23 residues. V lost 1 base to trimming and J lost 2 bases; unmatched junction nucleotides: 22. Here the CDR3 reads CACDTLGGRGNGEGTWDTRQMFF. The DNA for the CDR3 is TGTGCCTGTGACACGCTGGGGGGAAGAGGTAATGGAGAGGGAACCTGGGACACCCGACAGATGTTTTTC.

The chain combines TRDV2 with TRDJ1; D is perhaps TRDD3 (6 bases). Germline CDR1 and CDR2: GEAIGNYY and EKD. The CDR3 loop spans 14 amino acids. Trimming removed 3 bases from V and 1 base from J, with 11 bases in between. CDR3 coding DNA: TGTGCCTGTGACCTTACTGGGACCACCGATAAACTCATCTTT. It translates to CACDLTGTTDKLIF.

V and J are TRDV2 and TRDJ1, with 9 bases identical to TRDD3. From germline, CDR1 is GEAIGNYY and CDR2 EKD. The junction had 14 bases not matched to a gene; V was cut back by 0 bases and J by 4 bases. The CDR3 consists of 18 residues. CDR3 nucleotide sequence: TGTGCCTGTGACACCATCCGCGATCCATGGGGGATAAACGATAAACTCATCTTT. It yields the protein CACDTIRDPWGINDKLIF.

In its sample, this clone was seen a few times. This may stem from a read error, because a much larger clone lies one nucleotide away. The chain employs TRDV2 and TRDJ3, with 13 nucleotides matching TRDD3. Germline-derived CDR1 and CDR2 are GEAIGNYY and EKD. The CDR3 has 19 residues. The CDR3 DNA sequence: TGTGCCTGTGACTCCGTACTGGGGGATACGCGATGGGACGCCCGACAGATGTTTTTC. It encodes CACDSVLGDTRWDARQMFF.

In this sample, this clone is medium-sized. A much larger clone lies a single base off, so this may be a read error. The V and J genes are TRDV2 and TRDJ1; possibly TRDD2 for D (5 bases). From germline, CDR1 is GEAIGNYY and CDR2 EKD. The CDR3 totals 19 residues. Trimming took off 0 bases at V and 0 bases at J, with 22 bases between the two ends. CDR3 sequence: CACDTVRSPTLEYTDKLIF. In nucleotides, the CDR3 is TGTGCCTGTGACACCGTTCGTTCCCCTACTTTGGAGTACACCGATAAACTCATCTTT.

About this clone itself: A far larger clone is one nucleotide away, so this likely arose from a read error. In the same sample, other DNA sequences code for this CDR3. The rearrangement links TRDV2 to TRDJ1; TRDD3 agrees at 10 bases. CDR1 is GEAIGNYY, CDR2 EKD, per germline. This CDR3 region has 17 residues. Trimming took 1 base from V and 2 from J; bases not matched to a gene: 9. Here the CDR3 reads CACDTLTGGSYTDKLIF. Here the CDR3 DNA reads TGTGCCTGTGACACTCTTACTGGGGGATCGTATACCGATAAACTCATCTTT.

V is TRDV2 and J is TRDJ1, with 8 bases identical to TRDD3. Germline V lookup: CDR1 GEAIGNYY, CDR2 EKD. V dropped 3 bases and J dropped 0; count of bases not matched to a gene: 11. The CDR3 length is 17 residues. In DNA form, the CDR3 reads TGTGCCTGTGACGTATTACTGGGGGGCTCGTACACCGATAAACTCATCTTT. This sequence encodes CACDVLLGGSYTDKLIF.

This clone rates as large. This same CDR3 is encoded by further DNA sequences in the sample. The chain uses TRDV2 and TRDJ1, with 10 bases that match TRDD3. The CDR3 is 19 amino acids. Germline V gene lookup returns CDR1 GEAIGNYY and CDR2 EKD. The J segment lost 3 bases and the V segment lost 3 bases, leaving 18 bases of the junction unmatched. CDR3 residues: CACDALEGTGGSYADKLIF. The CDR3 region has the DNA TGTGCCTGTGACGCCTTAGAAGGTACTGGGGGATCTTACGCCGATAAACTCATCTTT.